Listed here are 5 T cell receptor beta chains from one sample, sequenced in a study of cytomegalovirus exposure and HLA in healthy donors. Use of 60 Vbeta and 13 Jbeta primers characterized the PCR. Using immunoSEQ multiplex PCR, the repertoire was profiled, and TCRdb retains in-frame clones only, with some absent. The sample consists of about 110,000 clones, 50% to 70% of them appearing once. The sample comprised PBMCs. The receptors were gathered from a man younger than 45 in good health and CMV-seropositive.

The DNA for the CDR3 is TGTGCCAGCACCCAACAGGGGGCGGGGGAAAAACTGTTTTTT. It codes for CASTQQGAGEKLFF. The V gene is TRBV2, the J gene TRBJ1-4, with 9 bases aligning to TRBD1. V was pared by 7 bases and J by 8 bases, with 8 bases of the junction left unmatched. Looked up from germline, CDR1 is SNHLY and CDR2 is FYNNEI. The CDR3 covers 14 residues. Full variable domain (missing parts from reference TRBV2 and TRBJ1-4): EPEVTQTPSHQVTQMGQEVILRCVPISNHLYFYWYRQILGQKVEFLVSFYNNEISEKSEIFDDQFSVERPDGSNFTLKIRSTKLEDSAMYFCASTQQGAGEKLFFGSGTQLSVL.

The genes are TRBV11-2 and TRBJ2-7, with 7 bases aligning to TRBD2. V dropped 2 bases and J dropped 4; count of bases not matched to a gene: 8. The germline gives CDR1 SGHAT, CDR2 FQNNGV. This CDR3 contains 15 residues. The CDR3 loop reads CASSLRGGVLYEQYF. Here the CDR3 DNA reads TGTGCCAGCAGCTTACGGGGAGGGGTACTTTACGAGCAGTACTTC. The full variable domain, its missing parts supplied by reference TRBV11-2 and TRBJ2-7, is EAGVAQSPRYKIIEKRQSVAFWCNPISGHATLYWYQQILGQGPKLLIQFQNNGVVDDSQLPKDRFSAERLKGVDSTLKIQPAKLEDSAVYLCASSLRGGVLYEQYFGPGTRLTVT.

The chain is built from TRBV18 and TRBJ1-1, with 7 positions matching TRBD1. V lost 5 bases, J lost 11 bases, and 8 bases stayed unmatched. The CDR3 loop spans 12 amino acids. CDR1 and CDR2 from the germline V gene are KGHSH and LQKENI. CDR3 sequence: CASSAQGLDAFF. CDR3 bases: TGTGCCAGCTCAGCACAGGGGTTAGATGCTTTCTTT.

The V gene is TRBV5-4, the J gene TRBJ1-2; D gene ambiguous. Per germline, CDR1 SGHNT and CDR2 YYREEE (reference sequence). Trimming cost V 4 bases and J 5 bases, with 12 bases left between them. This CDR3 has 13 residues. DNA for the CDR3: TGTGCCAGCAGCCCCTCAGGTGAATATGGCTACACCTTC. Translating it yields CASSPSGEYGYTF.

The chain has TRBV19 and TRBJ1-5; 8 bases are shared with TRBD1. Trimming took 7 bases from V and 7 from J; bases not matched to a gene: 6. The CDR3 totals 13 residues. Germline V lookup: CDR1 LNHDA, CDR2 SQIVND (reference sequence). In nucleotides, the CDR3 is TGTGCCAGTATAGGACAGGGCGGACAGCCCCAGCATTTT. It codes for CASIGQGGQPQHF.